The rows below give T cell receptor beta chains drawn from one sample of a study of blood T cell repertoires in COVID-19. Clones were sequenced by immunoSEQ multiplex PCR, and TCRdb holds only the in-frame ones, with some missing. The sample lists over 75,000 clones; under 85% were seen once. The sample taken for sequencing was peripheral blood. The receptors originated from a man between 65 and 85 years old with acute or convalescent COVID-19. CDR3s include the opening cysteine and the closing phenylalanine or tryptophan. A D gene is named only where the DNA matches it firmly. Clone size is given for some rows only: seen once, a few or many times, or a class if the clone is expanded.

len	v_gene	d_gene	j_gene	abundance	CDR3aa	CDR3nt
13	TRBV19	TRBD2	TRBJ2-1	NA	CASSAGLHNEQFF	TGTGCCAGTAGTGCGGGACTACACAATGAGCAGTTCTTC
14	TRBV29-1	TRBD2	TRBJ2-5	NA	CSVGTSGGRETQYF	TGCAGCGTTGGGACTAGCGGGGGGAGAGAGACCCAGTACTTC
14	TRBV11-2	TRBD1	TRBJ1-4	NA	CASSRDRVGEKLFF	TGTGCCAGCAGCCGAGACAGGGTAGGAGAAAAACTGTTTTTT
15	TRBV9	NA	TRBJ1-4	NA	CASSYREAENEKLFF	TGTGCCAGCAGCTACCGGGAAGCCGAGAATGAAAAACTGTTTTTT
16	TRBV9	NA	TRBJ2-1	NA	CASSDSPGGPRNEQFF	TGTGCCAGCAGTGATAGCCCCGGGGGGCCTAGGAATGAGCAGTTCTTC
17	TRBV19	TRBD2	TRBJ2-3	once	CASSILSGGASTDTQYF	TGTGCCAGTAGTATCCTTAGCGGGGGTGCTAGCACAGATACGCAGTATTTT
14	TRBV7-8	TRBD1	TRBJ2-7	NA	CASSLPGQGNEQYF	TGTGCCAGCAGCTTACCGGGACAGGGGAACGAGCAGTACTTC
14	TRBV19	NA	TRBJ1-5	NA	CASSFPRSFSPQHF	TGTGCCAGTAGTTTCCCCCGCAGTTTTTCGCCCCAGCATTTT
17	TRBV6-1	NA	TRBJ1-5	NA	CASSEGGGRYSNQPQHF	TGTGCCAGCAGTGAAGGGGGGGGCAGGTATAGCAATCAGCCCCAGCATTTT
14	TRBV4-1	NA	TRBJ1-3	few	CASSHGGTGNTIYF	TGCGCCAGCAGCCACGGGGGGACTGGAAACACCATATATTTT
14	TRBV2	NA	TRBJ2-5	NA	CASSAARGWETQYF	TGTGCCAGCAGTGCGGCGCGGGGTTGGGAGACCCAGTACTTC
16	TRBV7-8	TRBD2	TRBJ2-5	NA	CASSSAGTSGQETQYF	TGTGCCAGCAGCTCTGCCGGGACTAGCGGGCAAGAGACCCAGTACTTC
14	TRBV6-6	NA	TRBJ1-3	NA	CASNLATIGNTIYF	TGTGCCAGCAACCTCGCGACAATCGGAAACACCATATATTTT
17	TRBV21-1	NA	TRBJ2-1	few	CASSPSTDKSSYNEQFF	TGTGCCAGCAGCCCATCGACCGACAAGAGCTCCTACAATGAGCAGTTCTTC
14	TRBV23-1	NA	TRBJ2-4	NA	CASSQSGEGDIQYF	TGCGCCAGCAGTCAGTCGGGCGAGGGGGACATTCAGTACTTC
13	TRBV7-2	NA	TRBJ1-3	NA	CASSAGAGNTIYF	TGTGCCAGCAGCGCAGGGGCTGGAAACACCATATATTTT
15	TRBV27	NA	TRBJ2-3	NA	CASSPRVTSTDTQYF	TGTGCCAGCAGCCCAAGAGTTACTAGCACAGATACGCAGTATTTT
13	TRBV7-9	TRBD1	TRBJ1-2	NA	CASSPRGPGGYTF	TGTGCCAGCAGTCCCAGGGGGCCTGGTGGCTACACCTTC
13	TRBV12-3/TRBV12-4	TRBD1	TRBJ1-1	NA	CASSLDRFTEAFF	TGTGCCAGCAGTTTGGACAGGTTCACTGAAGCTTTCTTT
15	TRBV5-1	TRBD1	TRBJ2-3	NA	CASSLSDRDTDTQYF	TGCGCCAGCAGCTTGTCGGACAGGGACACAGATACGCAGTATTTT
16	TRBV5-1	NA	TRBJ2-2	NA	CASTNSPIRGTGELFF	TGCGCCAGCACAAACAGCCCCATAAGAGGGACCGGGGAGCTGTTTTTT
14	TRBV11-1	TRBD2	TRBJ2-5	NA	CASSETSGGETQYF	TGTGCCAGCAGCGAGACTAGCGGGGGAGAGACCCAGTACTTC
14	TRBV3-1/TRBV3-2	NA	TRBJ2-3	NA	CASSQDGATDTQYF	TGTGCCAGCAGCCAAGATGGAGCGACAGATACGCAGTATTTT
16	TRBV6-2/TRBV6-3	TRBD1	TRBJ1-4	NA	CASSYPTGAPNEKLFF	TGTGCCAGCAGTTATCCGACAGGGGCACCTAATGAAAAACTGTTTTTT
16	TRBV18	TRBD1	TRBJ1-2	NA	CASSPPGETGAYGYTF	TGTGCCAGCTCACCACCGGGCGAGACAGGGGCCTATGGCTACACCTTC
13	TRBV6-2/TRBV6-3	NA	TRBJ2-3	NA	CASSLGGTDTQYF	TGTGCCAGCAGCCTAGGAGGCACAGATACGCAGTATTTT
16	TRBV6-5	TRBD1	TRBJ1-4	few	CASSFDVGQANEKLFF	TGTGCCAGCAGTTTCGACGTGGGACAGGCGAATGAAAAACTGTTTTTT
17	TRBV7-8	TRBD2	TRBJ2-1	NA	CASSFQKTSGTYNEQFF	TGTGCCAGCAGCTTCCAGAAGACTAGCGGGACCTACAATGAGCAGTTCTTC
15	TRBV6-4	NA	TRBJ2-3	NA	CASSDTGGVTDTQYF	TGTGCCAGCAGTGACACAGGCGGAGTCACAGATACGCAGTATTTT
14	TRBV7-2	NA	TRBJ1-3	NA	CASSPGQAGNTIYF	TGTGCCAGCAGCCCCGGCCAGGCTGGAAACACCATATATTTT
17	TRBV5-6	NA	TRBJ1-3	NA	CASSLLRGGYSGNTIYF	TGTGCCAGCAGCCTTTTAAGGGGCGGCTACTCTGGAAACACCATATATTTT
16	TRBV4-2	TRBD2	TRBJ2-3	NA	CASSQGLTGGIDTQYF	TGTGCCAGCAGCCAAGGTTTGACGGGGGGGATAGATACGCAGTATTTT
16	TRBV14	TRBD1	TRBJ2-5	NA	CASSKFRGTVGETQYF	TGTGCCAGCTCCAAGTTCAGGGGGACCGTAGGGGAGACCCAGTACTTC
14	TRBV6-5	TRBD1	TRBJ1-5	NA	CASRRTGTYQPQHF	TGTGCCAGCAGACGGACAGGGACGTATCAGCCCCAGCATTTT
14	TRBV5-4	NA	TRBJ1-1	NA	CASSAKTVGAEAFF	TGTGCCAGCAGCGCTAAAACAGTAGGCGCTGAAGCTTTCTTT
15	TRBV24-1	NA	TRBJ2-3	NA	CATSDLSTNTDTQYF	TGTGCCACCAGTGATTTGTCCACTAACACAGATACGCAGTATTTT
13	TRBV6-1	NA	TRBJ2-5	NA	CASSDDSGETQYF	TGTGCCAGCAGTGACGACAGTGGGGAGACCCAGTACTTC